This T cell receptor (beta chain) is from a study of cytomegalovirus exposure and HLA in healthy donors. As for the study in general: For the approximately 420 genotyped donors, roughly 80% fell within the Caucasian-associated ancestry cluster. Study-level points and caveats: Being productive about 87% or about 30% of the time was typical of most TCR beta V segments in an earlier analysis. Most TCR sequences were seen very rarely across donors, but some public TCRs occurred in many. TCR beta chains numbering roughly 150 were designated cytomegalovirus-associated.

PCR was performed using 60 Vbeta and 13 Jbeta primers. Clones were read by immunoSEQ multiplex PCR, and TCRdb kept only the in-frame ones, dropping some. In the table there are fewer than 200,000 clones, around 84% of which are singletons. The CDR3 has 19 amino acids. V lost 3 bases and J lost 3; bases outside the gene matches: 9. CDR1 is MGHRA, CDR2 YSYEKL, per germline. With regard to this clone: Its target is unknown.

The sequencing input was PBMCs. This TCR was sampled from a man aged 40-50 years in good health and CMV-seropositive. The chain has TRBV4-1 and TRBJ2-6, with 12 bases that match TRBD1. This chain's CDR3 is CASSQEGQGAYYGANVLTF. CDR3 nucleotide sequence: TGCGCCAGCAGCCAGGAGGGACAGGGGGCTTATTATGGGGCCAACGTCCTGACTTTC.